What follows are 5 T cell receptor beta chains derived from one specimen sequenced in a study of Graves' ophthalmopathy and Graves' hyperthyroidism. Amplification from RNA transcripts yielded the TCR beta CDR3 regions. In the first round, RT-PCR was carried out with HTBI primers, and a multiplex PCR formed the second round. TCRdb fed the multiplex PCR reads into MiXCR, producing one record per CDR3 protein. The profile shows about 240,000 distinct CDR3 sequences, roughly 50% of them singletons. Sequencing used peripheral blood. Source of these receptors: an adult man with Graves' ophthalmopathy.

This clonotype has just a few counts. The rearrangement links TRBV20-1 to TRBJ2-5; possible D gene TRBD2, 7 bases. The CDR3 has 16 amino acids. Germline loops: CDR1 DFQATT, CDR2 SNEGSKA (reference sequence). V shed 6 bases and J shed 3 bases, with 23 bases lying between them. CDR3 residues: CSAPEGGGATKETQYF. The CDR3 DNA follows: TGCAGTGCACCAGAAGGGGGGGGGGCGACCAAAGAGACCCAGTACTTC.

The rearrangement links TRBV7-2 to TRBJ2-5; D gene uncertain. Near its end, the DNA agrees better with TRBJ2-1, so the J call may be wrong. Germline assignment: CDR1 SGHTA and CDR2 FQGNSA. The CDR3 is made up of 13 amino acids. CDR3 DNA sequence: TGTGCCAGCAGCCCCCCTCGGATCAATGAGCAGTTCTTC. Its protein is CASSPPRINEQFF.

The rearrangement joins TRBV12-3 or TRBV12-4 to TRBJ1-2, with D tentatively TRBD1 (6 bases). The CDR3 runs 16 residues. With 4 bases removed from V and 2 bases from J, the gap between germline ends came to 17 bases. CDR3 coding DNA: TGTGCCAGCAGTTCACCCAGGGGACTCTCGAACTATGGCTACACCTTC. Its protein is CASSSPRGLSNYGYTF.

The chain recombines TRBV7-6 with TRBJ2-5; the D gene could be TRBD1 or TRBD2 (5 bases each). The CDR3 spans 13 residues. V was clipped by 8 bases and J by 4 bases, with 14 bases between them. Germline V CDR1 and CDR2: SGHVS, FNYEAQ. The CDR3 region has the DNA TGTGCCAGCCAACGGGGCCTCCGAGAGACCCAGTACTTC. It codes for CASQRGLRETQYF.

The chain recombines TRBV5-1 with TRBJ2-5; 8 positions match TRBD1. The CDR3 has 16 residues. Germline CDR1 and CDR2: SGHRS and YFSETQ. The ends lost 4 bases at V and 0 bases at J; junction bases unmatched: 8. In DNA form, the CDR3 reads TGCGCCAGCAGCGACGGACAGGGAGTCAACCAAGAGACCCAGTACTTC. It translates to CASSDGQGVNQETQYF.